Listed below are T cell receptor beta chains from one sample, sequenced in a study of graft-versus-host responses after intestinal transplantation. Antigens for these TCRs are unknown. TCRdb's copy holds only in-frame clones and misses some; the assay was immunoSEQ multiplex PCR. The data hold 80,000 to 95,000 clones, with approximately 90% observed a single time. Sequences were derived from unstimulated CD4+ T cells sorted from spleen or lymph node cells, sampled before transplant. These receptors originate from a human donor who was the organ donor for an intestinal transplant. CDR3s include the opening cysteine and the closing phenylalanine or tryptophan. D genes are given only for firm matches. Rows may omit the clone size; those that give it use once, few, many or a size class.

abundance | j_gene | v_gene | d_gene | CDR3aa | CDR3nt
. | TRBJ2-7 | TRBV11-2 | TRBD1 | CASSLGGQGAFYEQYF | TGTGCCAGCAGCTTAGGGGGACAGGGGGCGTTCTACGAGCAGTACTTC
. | TRBJ2-7 | TRBV19 | TRBD1 | CASSIYGQGTTYEQYF | TGTGCCAGTAGTATATATGGACAGGGAACTACCTACGAGCAGTACTTC
. | TRBJ2-5 | TRBV19 | TRBD1 | CASMRVGKGAETQYF | TGTGCCAGTATGAGGGTGGGGAAGGGGGCAGAGACCCAGTACTTC
. | TRBJ2-2 | TRBV2 | . | CASTAATPNTGELFF | TGTGCCAGCACCGCGGCGACGCCCAACACCGGGGAGCTGTTTTTT
. | TRBJ2-1 | TRBV9 | . | CASSDQAGFYNEQFF | TGTGCCAGCAGCGACCAGGCGGGTTTTTACAATGAGCAGTTCTTC
once | TRBJ1-2 | TRBV28 | TRBD1 | CASTDRGLGYTF | TGTGCCAGCACCGACAGGGGGCTCGGCTACACCTTC
few | TRBJ2-1 | TRBV6-5 | . | CASSYSGTRIGNEQFF | TGTGCCAGCAGTTACTCTGGGACTCGGATAGGGAATGAGCAGTTCTTC
. | TRBJ2-2 | TRBV5-6 | TRBD2 | CASSLAVSAGRNTGELFF | TGTGCCAGCAGCTTGGCTGTCTCAGCGGGACGGAACACCGGGGAGCTGTTTTTT
. | TRBJ2-7 | TRBV28 | . | CASSLTARMGYEQYF | TGTGCCAGCAGTTTAACCGCTAGAATGGGCTACGAGCAGTACTTC
. | TRBJ2-7 | TRBV11-2 | . | CASSHSSWGEDPQYF | TGTGCCAGCAGCCACTCCAGCTGGGGGGAGGACCCGCAGTACTTC
. | TRBJ1-4 | TRBV5-5 | . | CASSYDPGIVGEKLFF | TGTGCCAGCAGCTATGACCCGGGGATAGTAGGGGAAAAACTGTTTTTT
few | TRBJ2-7 | TRBV29-1 | . | CSVARTLDFYEQYF | TGCAGCGTTGCTAGGACTTTAGACTTCTACGAGCAGTACTTC
. | TRBJ2-2 | TRBV9 | . | CASSPITGSGELFF | TGTGCCAGCAGCCCCATAACAGGCAGCGGGGAGCTGTTTTTT
. | TRBJ2-1 | TRBV7-2 | . | CASSLARGEQFF | TGTGCCAGCAGCTTGGCGCGAGGTGAGCAGTTCTTC
. | TRBJ1-2 | TRBV6-1 | . | CASSPLAGNYGYTF | TGTGCCAGCAGCCCCCTGGCGGGGAACTATGGCTACACCTTC
. | TRBJ2-3 | TRBV2 | TRBD2 | CASRTSRLTDTQYF | TGTGCCAGCAGGACTAGCCGACTCACAGATACGCAGTATTTT
once | TRBJ1-1 | TRBV5-4 | . | CASRHRDLDTEAFF | TGTGCCAGCAGACACAGGGATTTGGACACTGAAGCTTTCTTT
. | TRBJ2-5 | TRBV11-1 | . | CASSLALAQETQYF | TGTGCCAGCAGCTTAGCGTTAGCCCAAGAGACCCAGTACTTC
. | TRBJ1-4 | TRBV6-1 | . | CASSAGYNEKLFF | TGTGCCAGCAGTGCGGGATATAATGAAAAACTGTTTTTT
. | TRBJ2-1 | TRBV6-4 | . | CASTQVRYNEQFF | TGTGCCAGCACCCAGGTCCGGTACAATGAGCAGTTCTTC
. | TRBJ1-6 | TRBV7-9 | TRBD1 | CASSSDRVDSPLHF | TGTGCCAGCAGCTCGGACAGGGTCGATTCACCCCTCCACTTT
. | TRBJ1-6 | TRBV4-1 | . | CASSQGGGRGINSPLHF | TGCGCCAGCAGCCAAGGCGGTGGAAGGGGGATAAATTCACCCCTCCACTTT
. | TRBJ2-1 | TRBV9 | TRBD2 | CASSVLAGGYNEQFF | TGTGCCAGCAGCGTACTAGCGGGGGGGTACAATGAGCAGTTCTTC
. | TRBJ1-1 | TRBV6-1 | TRBD1 | CASGWGRGYTEAFF | TGTGCCAGCGGCTGGGGCAGGGGGTACACTGAAGCTTTCTTT
. | TRBJ1-5 | TRBV2 | . | CAGGLDGWNQPQHF | TGTGCCGGGGGACTCGATGGGTGGAATCAGCCCCAGCATTTT
. | TRBJ1-1 | TRBV27 | . | CASSFFRAGTEAFF | TGTGCCAGCAGTTTTTTCAGGGCAGGCACTGAAGCTTTCTTT
once | TRBJ1-5 | TRBV27 | . | CASSLFYYQPQHF | TGTGCCAGCAGCCTATTCTACTATCAGCCCCAGCATTTT
. | TRBJ1-1 | TRBV7-9 | TRBD1 | CAGSDRQGKNTEAFF | TGTGCCGGGTCCGACCGACAGGGGAAGAACACTGAAGCTTTCTTT
. | TRBJ1-1 | TRBV5-4 | . | CASSFGLAGATEAFF | TGTGCCAGCAGCTTCGGGCTTGCAGGGGCCACTGAAGCTTTCTTT
. | TRBJ1-2 | TRBV28 | . | CASSGAHNYGYTF | TGTGCCAGCTCAGGGGCTCATAACTATGGCTACACCTTC
. | TRBJ2-7 | TRBV27 | . | CASLSSYEQYF | TGTGCCAGCCTCAGCTCCTACGAGCAGTACTTC
. | TRBJ2-2 | TRBV6-5 | . | CASSYSSTGELFF | TGTGCCAGCAGTTACTCCAGCACCGGGGAGCTGTTTTTT
few | TRBJ2-2 | TRBV7-9 | . | CASGIRGSNTGELFF | TGTGCCAGTGGGATTAGGGGATCCAACACCGGGGAGCTGTTTTTT
. | TRBJ1-4 | TRBV5-6 | . | CASRWGGHTNEKLFF | TGTGCCAGCAGGTGGGGAGGGCACACTAATGAAAAACTGTTTTTT
once | TRBJ2-5 | TRBV6-5 | TRBD2 | CASSTRGLAGGAQYF | TGTGCCAGCAGTACCCGGGGACTAGCGGGGGGGGCCCAGTACTTC
. | TRBJ2-3 | TRBV7-3 | TRBD2 | CASRLAGVTDTQYF | TGTGCCAGCAGGTTAGCGGGGGTCACAGATACGCAGTATTTT
. | TRBJ2-7 | TRBV7-6 | TRBD1 | CASSLGGQTYYEQYF | TGTGCCAGCAGCTTAGGGGGACAGACATATTACGAGCAGTACTTC